The source of this T cell receptor (beta chain) is a study of blood T cell repertoires in COVID-19. Study details: Samples taken during acute and convalescent COVID-19 were collected in the United States, Italy and Spain. T cells, B-cell-depleted T cells, or PBMCs provided the cDNA or gDNA that served as material.

The J segment lost 3 bases and the V segment lost 4 bases, leaving 9 bases of the junction unmatched. CDR3 length: 16 residues. Germline V lookup: CDR1 SGHAT, CDR2 FQDESV (reference sequence). Per the study methods: Amplification with reference gene primers provided the estimates of nucleated cell counts. The data were produced by immunoSEQ multiplex PCR, yet TCRdb's version contains in-frame clones alone and is incomplete. The V and J calls and clone size were taken over from that table, and D and trimming were inferred from the DNA. The sample yields under 300,000 clones, 88% seen once. This clone was counted a single time.

This sequence was found in a middle-aged woman who had recovered from COVID-19. The chain couples TRBV11-1 to TRBJ2-7; 10 positions match TRBD2. The sequencing sample was made of peripheral blood. The CDR3 is CASSSNPASGSYEQYV. The CDR3 DNA sequence: TGTGCCAGCAGCTCTAATCCGGCTAGCGGGAGCTACGAGCAGTACGTC.